This T cell receptor beta chain is drawn from a study of metastatic and nonmetastatic thyroid tumors. All patients reached thyroid surgery having received no treatment beforehand. In its sample, this clone was seen many times. Trimming stripped 1 base from V and 0 bases from J, with 9 bases between. The germline gives CDR1 GTSNPN, CDR2 SVGIG (reference sequence). The CDR3 runs 14 residues. TCRdb re-analyzed the PCR reads through MiXCR. The table records around 41,000 clones, roughly 14% of them present only once. Sequenced input: blood. This sequence was found in a female donor with papillary thyroid cancer or a benign thyroid nodule (not recorded which). Some clones in this sample may be carry-over from other donors' samples. The rearrangement uses TRBV30 and TRBJ2-5; TRBD2 is a possible D gene (6 bases). CDR3 DNA sequence: TGTGCCTGGAGTGGGGGACTCTACCAAGAGACCCAGTACTTC. Protein: CAWSGGLYQETQYF.